These 10 T cell receptor beta chains came from one sample sequenced in a study of Graves' ophthalmopathy and Graves' hyperthyroidism. Amplification from RNA transcripts yielded the TCR beta CDR3 regions. The first-round RT-PCR employed HTBI primers together with the Qiagen OneStep RT-PCR kit. A multiplex PCR was then performed as the second round. From the multiplex PCR reads, TCRdb called clonotypes with MiXCR, one entry per CDR3 protein. The sample lists about 660,000 distinct CDR3 sequences, over 40% occurring once. The sample was peripheral blood. Source of these receptors: an adult man with Graves' ophthalmopathy.

The chain employs TRBV5-1 and TRBJ2-7, with 9 bases lining up with TRBD2. V lost 4 bases, J lost 7 bases, and 12 bases stayed unmatched. This CDR3 is built from 15 residues. From germline, CDR1 is SGHRS and CDR2 YFSETQ. This CDR3 is CASSPGTSHTGEQYF. CDR3 in DNA: TGCGCCAGCAGCCCGGGGACTAGCCACACCGGGGAGCAGTACTTC.

This clonotype occurred many times. The chain employs TRBV4-1 and TRBJ1-6, with unresolved D. The V end was cut by 0 bases, the J end by 6 bases, with 6 bases between. The CDR3 is made up of 14 amino acids. CDR1 and CDR2 from the germline V gene are MGHRA and YSYEKL. DNA of the CDR3: TGCGCCAGCAGCCAAGATGGGCGTAATTCACCCCTCCACTTT. Amino acid sequence: CASSQDGRNSPLHF.

The chain recombines TRBV2 with TRBJ1-2; D unresolved. Trimming removed 3 bases from V and 8 bases from J, with 10 bases in between. The CDR3 totals 12 residues. Germline values: CDR1 SNHLY, CDR2 FYNNEI. In DNA form, the CDR3 reads TGTGCCAGCAGTGACCCCTTTAAGGGCTACACCTTC. Amino acids: CASSDPFKGYTF.

This clonotype has at least ten counts. The rearrangement joins TRBV9 to TRBJ1-2; 8 bases match TRBD1. The CDR3 covers 14 residues. Germline CDR1 reads SGDLS; CDR2 reads YYNGEE. V was clipped by 4 bases and J by 7 bases; unmatched bases: 9. The CDR3 loop reads CASSPRDRPRGYTF. The CDR3 bases are TGTGCCAGCAGCCCGCGGGACAGGCCCCGTGGCTACACCTTC.

This clonotype appeared a single time. The gene calls are TRBV11-1 and TRBJ1-6; the match to TRBD1 covers 8 bases. This CDR3 comprises 14 residues. Per the germline V gene, CDR1 is SGHAT and CDR2 is FQDESV (reference sequence). V gave up 6 bases and J gave up 8 bases; unmatched junction bases: 6. For the CDR3, the DNA is TGTGCCAGCAGACTGCAGGGGGCTGATTCACCCCTCCACTTT. This sequence encodes CASRLQGADSPLHF. The variable domain in full, completed from reference TRBV11-1 and TRBJ1-6, reads EAEVAQSPRYKITEKSQAVAFWCDPISGHATLYWYRQILGQGPELLVQFQDESVVDDSQLPKDRFSAERLKGVDSTLKIQPAELGDSAMYLCASRLQGADSPLHFGNGTRLTVT.

The table lists this clonotype with many counts. The chain carries TRBV7-9 and TRBJ1-2; 10 bases agree with TRBD1. V lost 4 bases to trimming and J lost 0 bases; unmatched junction nucleotides: 11. Germline CDR1 reads SEHNR; CDR2 reads FQNEAQ (reference sequence). This CDR3 spans 18 amino acids. CDR3 loop: CASSSPPGQGTANYGYTF. The CDR3 DNA is TGTGCCAGCAGCTCCCCACCGGGACAGGGGACTGCTAACTATGGCTACACCTTC.

For the CDR3, the DNA is TGTGCCAGCAGCCAAGACCCCGGGCAGGGTTTTGTTGGCTACACCTTC. Encoded protein: CASSQDPGQGFVGYTF. V usage is TRBV4-2 and J usage is TRBJ1-2, with a possible D match to TRBD1 (5 bases). Germline loops: CDR1 LGHNA, CDR2 YNFKEQ. Trimming removed 0 bases at V and 7 bases at J, with 18 bases between. The CDR3 has 16 amino acids.

This clonotype was seen repeatedly, ten times or more. The chain joins TRBV7-9 to TRBJ1-6, with D hard to call. This CDR3 spans 13 amino acids. The germline V and J ends were trimmed by 1 base and 10 bases, with 8 bases remaining between them. CDR1 and CDR2 from the germline V gene are SEHNR and FQNEAQ (reference sequence). The DNA for the CDR3 is TGTGCCAGCAGCTTAGTACCGGAGTCACCCCTCCACTTT. Translation: CASSLVPESPLHF. Combining the CDR3 with reference TRBV7-9 and TRBJ1-6 gives the whole variable domain DTGVSQNPRHKITKRGQNVTFRCDPISEHNRLYWYRQTLGQGPEFLTYFQNEAQLEKSRLLSDRFSAERPKGSFSTLEIQRTEQGDSAMYLCASSLVPESPLHFGNGTRLTVT.

The V call is TRBV24-1, the J call TRBJ1-1, with D perhaps matching TRBD1 (5 bases). The V and J ends lost 4 bases and 14 bases respectively, with 22 bases between them. The CDR3 extends over 14 amino acids. Germline assignment: CDR1 KGHDR and CDR2 SFDVKD. The CDR3 loop reads CATSDRDGYNEQFF. CDR3 nucleotide sequence: TGTGCCACCAGTGACCGGGACGGTTACAATGAGCAGTTCTTT.

This rearrangement joins TRBV27 to TRBJ1-2, with D uncertain. Germline lookup yields CDR1 MNHEY and CDR2 SMNVEV (reference sequence). The CDR3 runs to 15 residues. V lost 6 bases and J lost 2, with 16 bases in between. The CDR3 reads CASSPGNPGNYGYTF. Here the CDR3 DNA reads TGTGCCAGCAGCCCCGGGAACCCGGGCAACTATGGCTACACCTTC.